This TCR beta chain was recovered during a study of blood T cell repertoires in COVID-19. Original processing notes: Estimation of nucleated cell counts was performed using reference gene primer amplification. Sequenced by immunoSEQ multiplex PCR; TCRdb stores in-frame clones only, minus some. V, J and clone size derive from that table, while D and trimming were established from the DNA sequence. The data contain around 190,000 clones, roughly 87% of them singletons. Trimming took 3 bases from V and 4 from J; bases not matched to a gene: 13. The CDR3 runs 17 residues. Germline V CDR1 and CDR2: SGHRS, YFSETQ. The cohort comprised adults aged about 18 to 100 years residing in approximately 25 US areas. Participant-given clinical history determined each cohort assignment.

The genes are TRBV5-1 and TRBJ2-1; 7 positions match TRBD2. This TCR was recovered from a young man with acute COVID-19. The sample taken for sequencing was PBMCs or T cells enriched from blood (not recorded which). CDR3 DNA sequence: TGCGCCAGCAGCTCGGGAGGACACCGGAGGGCTTACAATGAGCAGTTCTTC. It translates to CASSSGGHRRAYNEQFF.